The next 32 T cell receptor beta chains were all read from a single sample in a study of Ad26.COV2.S vaccination and SARS-CoV-2 variants (dated by TCRdb to the early 2020s). The method was the immunoSEQ multiplex PCR assay. TCRdb took over this immuneACCESS table, retaining in-frame rearrangements with V and J assigned. Such tables are incomplete; in checked studies, under half of the missing clones stem from an unresolved V gene, and the remainder is unexplained. The sample table holds approximately 350,000 clones, of which roughly 91% were seen once. The top ten clones comprise 3.4% of the sample. The treatment or condition tag for this specimen amounts to: around 19 received Ad26.COV2.S at low or high dose, single or two shots; about 5 received placebo; per-sample allocation not given. For vaccine and placebo recipients, the sequenced repertoires came from samples collected on day 63 after the first injection.

The material was peripheral blood, obtained in a trial of Ad26.COV2.S vaccine versus placebo. The source is a person aged 18-60 years who received the Ad26.COV2.S COVID-19 vaccine or a placebo.

The CDR3 sequence is CASSLQLLSSGNTIYF. CDR3 sequence (DNA): TGTGCCAGCAGCTTACAGCTACTCAGCTCTGGAAACACCATATATTTT. V and J are TRBV7-2 and TRBJ1-3, with D unresolved. This CDR3 is 16 amino acids long. V was trimmed by 2 bases and J by 0 bases, leaving 11 bases between them. The germline gives CDR1 SGHTA, CDR2 FQGNSA.

This clone was detected once. The chain couples TRBV18 to TRBJ1-4; D possibly corresponds to TRBD1 (6 bases). CDR1 KGHSH and CDR2 LQKENI come from the germline V gene. This CDR3 has 15 residues. Trimming pared 4 bases from V and 7 bases from J, leaving 16 bases between. CDR3 sequence: CASSLGTPDSEKLFF. DNA for the CDR3: TGTGCCAGCTCACTGGGGACACCGGATTCTGAAAAACTGTTTTTT.

J is TRBJ2-4 and V is TRBV3-1 (or the pseudogene TRBV3-2), with TRBD2 identical over 10 bases. Trimming took 3 bases from V and 1 from J; bases not matched to a gene: 3. Per germline, CDR1 LGHDT and CDR2 YNNKEL (reference sequence). The CDR3 contains 16 residues. Here the CDR3 reads CASSHLAGVAKNIQYF. The CDR3 bases are TGTGCCAGCAGCCATCTAGCGGGGGTGGCCAAAAACATTCAGTACTTC.

The chain is built from TRBV7-9 and TRBJ2-7; D not certain. There are 9 residues in the CDR3. V was clipped by 8 bases and J by 2 bases, with 1 base between them. CDR1 SEHNR and CDR2 FQNEAQ come from the germline V gene (reference sequence). The CDR3 DNA follows: TGTGCCAGCCCCTACGAGCAGTACTTC. Protein product: CASPYEQYF.

The genes are TRBV19 and TRBJ1-3; the D gene is possibly TRBD1 (6 bases). CDR3 size: 18 residues. V lost 6 bases and J 2 bases, leaving 23 bases between the germline ends. CDR1 LNHDA and CDR2 SQIVND come from the germline V gene (reference sequence). The CDR3 nucleotides are TGTGCCAGTAGGTCGTCGGCCAGGGGCAGAGTAGCTGGAAACACCATATATTTT. It encodes CASRSSARGRVAGNTIYF.

The chain joins TRBV5-4 to TRBJ2-3; D possibly corresponds to TRBD2 (7 bases). Trimming took off 5 bases at V and 6 bases at J, with 13 bases between the two ends. The length of the CDR3 is 13 residues. Germline V gene sequence: CDR1 SGHNT, CDR2 YYREEE (reference sequence). The CDR3 here is CASRPGGRDTQYF. Here the CDR3 DNA reads TGTGCCAGCAGACCGGGGGGCCGGGATACGCAGTATTTT.

This chain links TRBV7-6 with TRBJ2-7; maybe TRBD1 (6 bases). The CDR3 consists of 16 residues. Germline CDR1 and CDR2: SGHVS and FNYEAQ. V was pared by 5 bases and J by 0 bases, with 17 bases between. CDR3 sequence: CASSPTTGPLSYEQYF. In DNA, the CDR3 is TGTGCCAGCAGCCCCACGACAGGTCCCCTCTCCTACGAGCAGTACTTC.

The chain combines TRBV27 with TRBJ2-7; possibly TRBD2 for D (5 bases). The CDR3 contains 14 residues. The V end was cut by 4 bases, the J end by 5 bases, with 15 bases between. Germline CDR1 is MNHEY and CDR2 is SMNVEV (reference sequence). The CDR3 nucleotides are TGTGCCAGCAGTTCGAGAGATCGGGGTAACGAGCAGTACTTC. This sequence encodes CASSSRDRGNEQYF.

The J gene is TRBJ2-1, the V gene TRBV5-1; 7 nucleotides match TRBD2. This CDR3 spans 16 amino acids. V trimming: 7 bases; J trimming: 0 bases; junction bases outside the gene matches: 10. Germline V gene lookup returns CDR1 SGHRS and CDR2 YFSETQ. This CDR3 reads CASGMGGDPSYNEQFF. The CDR3 DNA follows: TGCGCCAGCGGCATGGGGGGGGACCCCTCCTACAATGAGCAGTTCTTC.

The CDR3 DNA reads TGTGCCAGCACGGAACCCTCCTATAATTCACCCCTCCACTTT. Amino acid sequence: CASTEPSYNSPLHF. This chain joins TRBV6-5 and TRBJ1-6; D unclear. The CDR3 consists of 14 residues. Per germline, CDR1 MNHEY and CDR2 SVGAGI. Trimming removed 7 bases from V and 0 bases from J, with 7 bases in between.

This chain links TRBV5-1 with TRBJ2-7; D is uncertain. The CDR3 spans 14 residues. Germline CDR1 SGHRS, CDR2 YFSETQ. V lost 4 bases to trimming and J lost 0 bases, with 11 bases between them. Written as DNA, the CDR3 is TGCGCCAGCAGCCGGGCAACGGGCTCCTACGAGCAGTACTTC. Translation gives CASSRATGSYEQYF.

V gene TRBV7-9 combines with J gene TRBJ1-6, with TRBD1 matching over 10 bases. The germline CDR1 and CDR2 sequences are SEHNR and FQNEAQ (reference sequence). V dropped 1 base and J dropped 1; count of bases not matched to a gene: 4. This CDR3 contains 18 residues. The CDR3 loop reads CASSLGRTGGSYNSPLHF. The CDR3 DNA reads as TGTGCCAGCAGCTTAGGGAGGACAGGGGGGTCCTATAATTCACCCCTCCACTTT. Full variable domain (remainder filled in from reference TRBV7-9 and TRBJ1-6): DTGVSQNPRHKITKRGQNVTFRCDPISEHNRLYWYRQTLGQGPEFLTYFQNEAQLEKSRLLSDRFSAERPKGSFSTLEIQRTEQGDSAMYLCASSLGRTGGSYNSPLHFGNGTRLTVT.

The V gene is TRBV19, the J gene TRBJ1-1; no clear D. Per the germline V gene, CDR1 is LNHDA and CDR2 is SQIVND (reference sequence). The CDR3 contains 13 residues. Deletions cut 6 bases from V and 2 bases from J, with 10 bases between. The CDR3 here is CASSGQPNTEAFF. Here the CDR3 DNA reads TGTGCCAGTAGCGGGCAGCCTAACACTGAAGCTTTCTTT.

This sequence joins TRBV10-3 and TRBJ1-4, with 8 bases matching TRBD1. Trimming at V came to 2 bases and at J to 3 bases, leaving 5 bases not matched to a gene. This CDR3 comprises 16 residues. Germline-derived CDR1 and CDR2 are ENHRY and SYGVKD. CDR3 nucleotides: TGTGCCATCAGTGAGGATGGACAGGGCTCTAATGAAAAACTGTTTTTT. This encodes CAISEDGQGSNEKLFF.

The V and J genes are TRBV9 and TRBJ1-2; D may be TRBD1 (5 bases). The CDR3 sequence is 13 residues long. CDR1 SGDLS and CDR2 YYNGEE come from the germline V gene. V lost 0 bases and J lost 7, with 10 bases in between. The CDR3 nucleotides are TGTGCCAGCAGCGTAGGAGGGGTCGGTGGCTACACCTTC. It translates to CASSVGGVGGYTF.

The chain joins TRBV7-2 to TRBJ1-6; D gene unclear. The CDR3 extends over 13 amino acids. Germline CDR1 is SGHTA and CDR2 is FQGNSA. Trimming removed 5 bases at V and 7 bases at J, with 9 bases between. This CDR3 is CASSERANSPLHF. CDR3 bases: TGTGCCAGCAGCGAAAGGGCCAATTCACCCCTCCACTTT.

This clone was recorded only once. The chain recombines TRBV13 with TRBJ2-7; possibly TRBD2 for D (5 bases). Looked up from germline, CDR1 is PRHDT and CDR2 is FYEKMQ (reference sequence). The CDR3 runs 15 residues. Trimming stripped 3 bases from V and 0 bases from J, with 12 bases between. CDR3 in DNA: TGTGCCAGCAGCTTCCCTAGCAACAGCTCCTACGAGCAGTACTTC. Residues: CASSFPSNSSYEQYF.

The chain combines TRBV12-5 with TRBJ1-5; 9 bases map to TRBD1. J was trimmed by 4 bases and V by 3 bases; bases with no gene match: 13. This CDR3 spans 18 amino acids. Germline V gene data show CDR1 as LGHNT and CDR2 as FRNRAP. The CDR3 DNA follows: TGTGCTAGTGGTTTAGGGGGATCTCCGGGACAGGGTAATCAGCCCCAGCATTTT. Its translation is CASGLGGSPGQGNQPQHF.

This chain joins TRBV6-5 and TRBJ1-5; D not certain. Between the trimmed V and J ends, which lost 0 bases and 5 bases, there was a span of 2 bases. CDR1 is MNHEY, CDR2 SVGAGI, per germline. The CDR3 length is 12 residues. The CDR3 DNA reads as TGTGCCAGCAGTTACTCAGATCAGCCCCAGCATTTT. It codes for CASSYSDQPQHF.

As DNA, the CDR3 is TGTGCCAGCAGTGATGCTTGGACTAGCGGCACAGATACGCAGTATTTT. This translates into CASSDAWTSGTDTQYF. This sequence joins TRBV2 and TRBJ2-3; 9 positions agree with TRBD2. The CDR3 consists of 16 residues. With V trimmed by 3 bases and J by 1 base, 5 bases remained unmatched. Germline assignment: CDR1 SNHLY and CDR2 FYNNEI.

The chain recombines TRBV6-5 with TRBJ1-3; D not certain. The V end lost 2 bases, the J end lost 0 bases, and 8 bases lay between the germline ends. CDR1 is MNHEY, CDR2 SVGAGI, per germline. The CDR3 runs 15 residues. The CDR3 is CASSYAGDSGNTIYF. The DNA for the CDR3 is TGTGCCAGCAGTTACGCAGGCGACTCTGGAAACACCATATATTTT.

This sequence joins TRBV6-5 and TRBJ1-3; D not resolved. The germline gives CDR1 MNHEY, CDR2 SVGAGI. The CDR3 length is 13 residues. The germline V and J ends were trimmed by 8 bases and 0 bases, with 8 bases remaining between them. In DNA form, the CDR3 reads TGTGCCAGCGGACGGTCCTCTGGAAACACCATATATTTT. It translates to CASGRSSGNTIYF.

V usage is TRBV4-2 and J usage is TRBJ2-4; D unclear. V was shortened by 2 bases and J by 9 bases, with 8 bases between the two germline ends. The CDR3 contains 12 residues. Germline V gives CDR1 LGHNA, CDR2 YNFKEQ. The CDR3 reads CASSQPAGIQYF. DNA of the CDR3: TGTGCCAGCAGCCAACCCGCCGGCATTCAGTACTTC.

The V call is TRBV4-1, the J call TRBJ2-5; D perhaps matches TRBD1 (6 bases). This CDR3 comprises 16 residues. CDR1 MGHRA and CDR2 YSYEKL come from the germline V gene. V gave up 2 bases and J gave up 5 bases, with 18 bases separating them. CDR3 amino acids: CASSQPLAGAGETQYF. The CDR3, as DNA: TGCGCCAGCAGCCAACCCCTAGCAGGGGCAGGGGAGACCCAGTACTTC.

V is TRBV2 and J is TRBJ2-7; D uncertain. The CDR3 covers 13 residues. Trimming shortened V by 7 bases and J by 7 bases, and 17 bases separated the two germline ends. Germline loops: CDR1 SNHLY, CDR2 FYNNEI. In DNA, the CDR3 is TGTGCCAGCAAGGTACAGCCGGTGGAGGAGCAGTACTTC. It translates to CASKVQPVEEQYF. Full variable domain (rest looked up from reference TRBV2 and TRBJ2-7): EPEVTQTPSHQVTQMGQEVILRCVPISNHLYFYWYRQILGQKVEFLVSFYNNEISEKSEIFDDQFSVERPDGSNFTLKIRSTKLEDSAMYFCASKVQPVEEQYFGPGTRLTVT.

This chain connects TRBV12-3 or TRBV12-4 to TRBJ2-2, with D perhaps TRBD2 (6 bases). Trimming took off 7 bases at V and 5 bases at J, with 11 bases between the two ends. This CDR3 region has 13 residues. The CDR3 DNA reads TGTGCCAGCACCCTGGGGGGTACCGGGGAGCTGTTTTTT. Translation: CASTLGGTGELFF.

The CDR3 nucleotides are TGTGCCAGCGGGGGAAGCTCCGAGCAGTACTTC. It translates to CASGGSSEQYF. The V and J genes are TRBV6-5 and TRBJ2-7, with D perhaps assigned TRBD1 or TRBD2 (5 bases each). Germline V gene data show CDR1 as MNHEY and CDR2 as SVGAGI. V lost 8 bases to trimming and J lost 6 bases, with 11 bases between them. The CDR3 consists of 11 residues.

The J gene is TRBJ2-5, the V gene TRBV30; 9 bases match TRBD2. The V and J ends lost 0 bases and 10 bases, in that order; junction bases with no gene match: 9. In germline, CDR1 is GTSNPN, CDR2 SVGIG (reference sequence). This CDR3 region has 14 residues. CDR3 coding DNA: TGTGCCTGGAGTGTCGGCGGGGGGGCCGAGGACCAGTACTTC. This codes for CAWSVGGGAEDQYF.

This clone has just one count. Other DNA sequences from this sample encode an identical CDR3 as well. This chain joins TRBV7-8 and TRBJ2-7; possibly TRBD1 for D (6 bases). Germline V CDR1 and CDR2: SGHVS, FQNEAQ. The CDR3 totals 14 residues. V was pared by 0 bases and J by 3 bases, with 9 bases between. CDR3 amino acids: CASSLARTDYEQYF. CDR3 in DNA: TGTGCCAGCAGCTTAGCCCGGACAGACTACGAGCAGTACTTC.

The chain recombines TRBV6-5 with TRBJ2-2; 8 bases are shared with TRBD1. With V trimmed by 4 bases and J by 5 bases, 6 bases remained unmatched. Germline V gene data show CDR1 as MNHEY and CDR2 as SVGAGI. This CDR3 spans 15 amino acids. Here the CDR3 DNA reads TGTGCCAGCAGTTCGGACAGGGTGAAAACCGGGGAGCTGTTTTTT. It is translated as CASSSDRVKTGELFF.

The gene calls are TRBV9 and TRBJ1-4; TRBD1 matches 7 bases. V was pared by 0 bases and J by 8 bases, with 7 bases of the junction left unmatched. This CDR3 has 15 residues. Germline CDR1 is SGDLS and CDR2 is YYNGEE. This CDR3 is CASSVATGAREKLFF. The CDR3 nucleotides are TGTGCCAGCAGCGTAGCTACAGGGGCAAGGGAAAAACTGTTTTTT.

The V gene is TRBV11-2, the J gene TRBJ2-1; D perhaps matches TRBD2 (5 bases). The germline V gene encodes CDR1 SGHAT and CDR2 FQNNGV. The CDR3 covers 13 residues. The V gene lost 5 bases and the J gene lost 6 bases, with 11 bases spanning the gap. Here the CDR3 DNA reads TGTGCCAGCAGCCGGAGGCGAGCCAATGAGCAGTTCTTC. Its protein product is CASSRRRANEQFF.